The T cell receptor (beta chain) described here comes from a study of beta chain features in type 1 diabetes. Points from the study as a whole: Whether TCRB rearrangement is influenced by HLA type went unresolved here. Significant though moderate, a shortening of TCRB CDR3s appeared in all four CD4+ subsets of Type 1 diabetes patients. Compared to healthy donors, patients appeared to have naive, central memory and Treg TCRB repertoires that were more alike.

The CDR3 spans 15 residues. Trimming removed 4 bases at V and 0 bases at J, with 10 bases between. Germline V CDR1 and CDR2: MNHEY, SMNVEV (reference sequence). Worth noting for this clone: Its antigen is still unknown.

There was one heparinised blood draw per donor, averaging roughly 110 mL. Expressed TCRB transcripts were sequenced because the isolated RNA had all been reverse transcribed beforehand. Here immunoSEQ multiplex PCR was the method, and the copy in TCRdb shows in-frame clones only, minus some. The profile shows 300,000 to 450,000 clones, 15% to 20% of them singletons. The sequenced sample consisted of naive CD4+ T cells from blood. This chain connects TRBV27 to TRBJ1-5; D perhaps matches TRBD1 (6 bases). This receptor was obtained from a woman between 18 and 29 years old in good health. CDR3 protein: CASSSTGYSNQPQHF. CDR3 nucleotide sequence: TGTGCCAGCAGTTCCACAGGGTATAGCAATCAGCCCCAGCATTTT.